These T cell receptor beta chains were read from a single sample in a study of blood T cells in healthy people across ages. TCRdb processed the 5' RACE reads anew with MiXCR; each CDR3 protein has one entry. The sample has around 1,100,000 distinct CDR3 sequences, under 40% seen once; the top ten hold under 15%. The sequenced material came from blood. Receptors were obtained from a young man in good health. Each CDR3 is given with its conserved first and last residue.

TRBV6-2/TRBV6-3	CASSYSYADERSYNEQFF
TRBV12-3/TRBV12-4	CASRFATATDTQYF
TRBV12-3/TRBV12-4	CASSNSGGTEAFF
TRBV7-2	CASSFSILTDTQYF
TRBV29-1	CSVGAGNYGYTF
TRBV6-2/TRBV6-3	CASSYPKTYEQYF
TRBV10-3	CAISGGTAYEQYF
TRBV4-3	CASSQDGYNEQYF
TRBV7-8	CAGSSAPGLAEETQYF
TRBV27	CASRSGGAAGEKLFF
TRBV19	CASNGPRSNTGELFF
TRBV20-1	CSASLGRGLTEAFF
TRBV7-8	CASSFRTGGNEQYF
TRBV20-1	CSAIEGGAGNQPQHF
TRBV12-5	CARAKDSDNGQFF
TRBV20-1	CSAITRDRGPLSGYTF
TRBV25-1	CASSPLAGGTETQFF
TRBV12-3/TRBV12-4	CASNNWPGTVYTDTQYF
TRBV7-2	CASSSGGRIGELFF
TRBV4-1	CASSQKQGDDYGYTF
TRBV2	CASRARQIDSYNEQYF
TRBV20-1	CSAPKRDTGELFF
TRBV25-1	CASSGGQHLSYEQYF
TRBV2	CASSLRDINTEAFF
TRBV20-1	CSAITSGTDTQYF
TRBV27	CASSSPGGIAKNIQYF
TRBV27	CASSVSFRETQYF
TRBV20-1	CSARSGGGDTEAFF
TRBV28	CASSQSWGKLFF
TRBV5-1	CASSLDFLGDTQYF
TRBV7-9	CASSSDREKLNYGYTF
TRBV7-8	CASSLLGPGGSFINEQFF
TRBV4-2	CASSQVAGNIQYF
TRBV27	CASGRLVGNTEAFF
TRBV12-3/TRBV12-4	CASSIRGFQETQYF
TRBV12-3/TRBV12-4	CASSPPDGAFF
TRBV28	CASRRDRRNYNEQYF
TRBV6-6	CASVNPSAGRFTEAFF
TRBV20-1	CSATLAVDPQYF
TRBV27	CASSFLGSSYNEQFF
TRBV20-1	CSATRDGYEQYF
TRBV6-2/TRBV6-3	CASSPNRQGPEAFF
TRBV2	CASLRGRTTNEKLFF
TRBV6-2/TRBV6-3	CASSYTAGASNQPQHF
TRBV12-3/TRBV12-4	CAIQHRGGVTEAFF
TRBV5-1	CASSLDLAGNNEQFF
TRBV7-6	CASSSGTVLINSPLHF
TRBV5-1	CASSPNPGHQNEQYF
TRBV6-5	CASSSGGNRRGEKLFF
TRBV27	CASRRDRTGPEFAFF
TRBV5-1	CASSLRPDRDTEAFF
TRBV20-1	CSAMTASTDTQYF
TRBV4-3	CASSQDTLGRDTQYF
TRBV29-1	CSVEAPPGGTEAFF
TRBV14	CASSQESGSNEQFF